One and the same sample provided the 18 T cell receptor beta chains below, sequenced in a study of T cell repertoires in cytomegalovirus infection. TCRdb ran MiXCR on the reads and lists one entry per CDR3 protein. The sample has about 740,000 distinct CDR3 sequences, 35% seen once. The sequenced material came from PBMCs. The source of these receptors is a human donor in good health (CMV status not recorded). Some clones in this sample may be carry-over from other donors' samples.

For the CDR3, the DNA is TGCAGTGCTAGAGAAAGCGTTACCTACAATGAGCAGTTCTTC. Protein: CSARESVTYNEQFF. The chain uses TRBV20-1 and TRBJ2-1; D gene uncertain. Germline V gene data show CDR1 as DFQATT and CDR2 as SNEGSKA (reference sequence). This CDR3 contains 14 residues. The ends were cut back, 0 bases at V and 2 bases at J, with 8 bases in the middle.

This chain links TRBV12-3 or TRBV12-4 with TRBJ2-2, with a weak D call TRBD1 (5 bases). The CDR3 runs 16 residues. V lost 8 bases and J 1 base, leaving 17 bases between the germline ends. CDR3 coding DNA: TGTGCCAGCGCCCAAACGGGCAGGGAGAACACCGGGGAGCTGTTTTTT. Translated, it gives CASAQTGRENTGELFF.

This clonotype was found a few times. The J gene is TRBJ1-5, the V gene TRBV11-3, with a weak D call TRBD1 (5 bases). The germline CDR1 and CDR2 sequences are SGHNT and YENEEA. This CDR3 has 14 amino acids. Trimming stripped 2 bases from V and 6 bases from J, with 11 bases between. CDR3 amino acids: CASSLTRDRQPQHF. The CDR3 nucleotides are TGTGCCAGCAGCTTAACCAGGGACCGTCAGCCCCAGCATTTT.

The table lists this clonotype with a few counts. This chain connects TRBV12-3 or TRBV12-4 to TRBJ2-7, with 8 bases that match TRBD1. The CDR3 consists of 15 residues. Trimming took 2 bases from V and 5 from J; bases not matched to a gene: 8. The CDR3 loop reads CASSLRQGAINEQYF. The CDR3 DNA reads TGTGCCAGCAGTTTAAGGCAGGGGGCTATCAACGAGCAGTACTTC.

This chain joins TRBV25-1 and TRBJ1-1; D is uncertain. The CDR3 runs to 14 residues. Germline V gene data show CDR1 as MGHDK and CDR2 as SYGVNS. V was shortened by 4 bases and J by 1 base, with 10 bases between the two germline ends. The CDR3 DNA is TGTGCCAGCAGTGCCAAACACACGAACACTGAAGCTTTCTTT. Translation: CASSAKHTNTEAFF. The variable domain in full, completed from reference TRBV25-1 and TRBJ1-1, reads EADIYQTPRYLVIGTGKKITLECSQTMGHDKMYWYQQDPGMELHLIHYSYGVNSTEKGDLSSESTVSRIRTEHFPLTLESARPSHTSQYLCASSAKHTNTEAFFGQGTRLTVV.

This CDR3 is CASSRRAGTDTQYF. CDR3 coding DNA: TGTGCCAGCAGCCGGAGGGCCGGCACAGATACGCAGTATTTT. The chain recombines TRBV7-2 with TRBJ2-3, with TRBD2 as a possible D gene (6 bases). The CDR3 consists of 14 residues. Germline CDR1 SGHTA, CDR2 FQGNSA. Trimming took 5 bases from V and 1 from J, leaving 10 bases between them.

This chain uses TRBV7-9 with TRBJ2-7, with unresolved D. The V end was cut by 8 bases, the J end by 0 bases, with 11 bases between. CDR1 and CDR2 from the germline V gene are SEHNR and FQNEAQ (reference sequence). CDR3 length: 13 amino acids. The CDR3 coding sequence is TGTGCCAGCGGCCCGTGGGCCTCCTACGAGCAGTACTTC. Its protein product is CASGPWASYEQYF.

The CDR3 reads CAASLGPYNEQFF. CDR3 sequence (DNA): TGTGCCGCCAGCCTGGGCCCCTACAATGAGCAGTTCTTC. V gene TRBV19 combines with J gene TRBJ2-1; no clear D. V was clipped by 11 bases and J by 2 bases, with 13 bases between them. CDR3 length equals 13 residues. CDR1 is LNHDA and CDR2 is SQIVND in the germline V gene (reference sequence).

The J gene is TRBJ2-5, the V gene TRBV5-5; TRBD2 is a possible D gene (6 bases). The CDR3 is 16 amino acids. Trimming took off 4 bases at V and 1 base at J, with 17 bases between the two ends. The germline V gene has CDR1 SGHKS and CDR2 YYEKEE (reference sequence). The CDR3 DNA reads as TGTGCCAGCAGCATAGGGAGGAGGGGAAGCCAAGAGACCCAGTACTTC. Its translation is CASSIGRRGSQETQYF.

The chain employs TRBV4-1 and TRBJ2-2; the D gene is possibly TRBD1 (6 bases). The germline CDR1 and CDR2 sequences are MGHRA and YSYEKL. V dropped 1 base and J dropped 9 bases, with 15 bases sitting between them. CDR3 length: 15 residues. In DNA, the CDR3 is TGCGCCAGCAGCCAAGGAGGGACACCGACCAGGGAGCTGTTTTTT. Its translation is CASSQGGTPTRELFF.

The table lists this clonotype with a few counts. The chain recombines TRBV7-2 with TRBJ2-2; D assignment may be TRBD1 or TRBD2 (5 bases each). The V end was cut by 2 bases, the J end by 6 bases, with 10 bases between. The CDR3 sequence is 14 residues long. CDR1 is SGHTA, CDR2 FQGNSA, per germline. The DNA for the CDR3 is TGTGCCAGCAGCTTACCAGGGAGCGCCGGGGAGCTGTTTTTT. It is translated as CASSLPGSAGELFF.

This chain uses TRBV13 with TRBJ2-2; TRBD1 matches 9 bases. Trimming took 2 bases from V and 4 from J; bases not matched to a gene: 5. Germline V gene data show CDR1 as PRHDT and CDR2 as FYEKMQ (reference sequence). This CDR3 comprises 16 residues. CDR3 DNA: TGTGCCAGCAGCTTACCGACAGGGGGAAGCACCGGGGAGCTGTTTTTT. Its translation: CASSLPTGGSTGELFF.

The CDR3 loop reads CASRREGMNTEAFF. The CDR3 DNA follows: TGTGCCAGCAGGAGGGAGGGGATGAACACTGAAGCTTTCTTT. The chain combines TRBV2 with TRBJ1-1, with D tentatively TRBD1 (5 bases). The CDR3 consists of 14 residues. CDR1 SNHLY and CDR2 FYNNEI come from the germline V gene. The V and J ends lost 6 bases and 0 bases respectively, with 11 bases between them.

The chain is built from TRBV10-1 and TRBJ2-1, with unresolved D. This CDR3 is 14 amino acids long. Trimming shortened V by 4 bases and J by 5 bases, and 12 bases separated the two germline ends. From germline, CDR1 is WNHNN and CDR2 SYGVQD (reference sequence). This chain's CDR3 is CASSVRLDNNEQFF. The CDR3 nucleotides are TGCGCCAGCAGTGTTCGGCTAGACAACAATGAGCAGTTCTTC.

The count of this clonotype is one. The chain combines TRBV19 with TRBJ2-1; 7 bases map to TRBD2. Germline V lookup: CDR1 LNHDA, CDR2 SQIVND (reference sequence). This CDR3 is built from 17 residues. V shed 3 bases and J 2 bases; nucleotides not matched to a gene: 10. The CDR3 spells CASSMVGGGVTYNEQFF. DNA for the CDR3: TGTGCCAGTAGTATGGTTGGGGGGGGGGTAACCTACAATGAGCAGTTCTTC.

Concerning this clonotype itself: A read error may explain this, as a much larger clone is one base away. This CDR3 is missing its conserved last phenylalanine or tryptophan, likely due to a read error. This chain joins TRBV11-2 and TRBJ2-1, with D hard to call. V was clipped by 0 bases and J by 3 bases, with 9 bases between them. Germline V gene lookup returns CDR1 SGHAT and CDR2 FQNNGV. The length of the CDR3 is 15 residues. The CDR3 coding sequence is TGTGCCAGCAGCTTAGAGGCCAGCTTCTACAATGAGCAGTTCTTA. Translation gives CASSLEASFYNEQFL.

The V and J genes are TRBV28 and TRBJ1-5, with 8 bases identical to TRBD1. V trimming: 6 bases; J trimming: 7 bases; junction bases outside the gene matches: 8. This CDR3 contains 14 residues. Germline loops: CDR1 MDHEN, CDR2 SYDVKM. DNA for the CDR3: TGTGCCAGCAGCTATCACAGGGGGTACCAGCCCCAGCATTTT. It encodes CASSYHRGYQPQHF. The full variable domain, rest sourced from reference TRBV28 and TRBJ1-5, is DVKVTQSSRYLVKRTGEKVFLECVQDMDHENMFWYRQDPGLGLRLIYFSYDVKMKEKGDIPEGYSVSREKKERFSLILESASTNQTSMYLCASSYHRGYQPQHFGDGTRLSIL.

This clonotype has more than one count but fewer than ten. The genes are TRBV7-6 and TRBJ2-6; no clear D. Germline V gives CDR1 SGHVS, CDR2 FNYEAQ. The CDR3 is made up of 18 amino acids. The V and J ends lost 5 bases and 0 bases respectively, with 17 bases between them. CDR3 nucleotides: TGTGCCAGCAGCCCATCGAAGGACGGCCGCTCTGGGGCCAACGTCCTGACTTTC. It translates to CASSPSKDGRSGANVLTF.